The 12 T cell receptor beta chains in this list originate from one sample, sequenced in a study of blood T cells in healthy people across ages (dated by TCRdb to the mid-2010s). The library was obtained by 5' RACE. Sequencing was carried out with an Illumina HiSeq 2500. The second PCR ran for roughly 6 to 11 cycles and used a J-beta primer mix along with a sample-barcoded 5' primer. TCRdb ran its own pipeline on the public reads, namely fastp trimming at Q25 and MiXCR clone calling, and kept in-frame beta chains. A single entry per CDR3 protein holds the most common genes and DNA from its merged rows. Across this sample there are approximately 600,000 distinct CDR3 sequences, with 58% seen only once. The leading ten clones occupy 35% to 40% of the sample. Sequenced sample: blood. The receptor source for this set is a man in his fifties or sixties in good health.

This clonotype was seen only once. This chain uses TRBV11-2 with TRBJ1-4; no clear D gene. The CDR3 length is 13 residues. Trimming shortened V by 5 bases and J by 7 bases, and 11 bases separated the two germline ends. Germline CDR1 and CDR2: SGHAT and FQNNGV. CDR3 in DNA: TGTGCCAGCAGCCCTTACACGAGTGAAAAACTGTTTTTT. Encoded protein: CASSPYTSEKLFF. The variable domain in full, with the rest retrieved from reference TRBV11-2 and TRBJ1-4, is EAGVAQSPRYKIIEKRQSVAFWCNPISGHATLYWYQQILGQGPKLLIQFQNNGVVDDSQLPKDRFSAERLKGVDSTLKIQPAKLEDSAVYLCASSPYTSEKLFFGSGTQLSVL.

The chain carries TRBV10-3 and TRBJ2-5; 9 bases fit TRBD2. Germline assignment: CDR1 ENHRY and CDR2 SYGVKD. This CDR3 is built from 14 residues. The V and J ends lost 4 bases and 5 bases, in that order; junction bases with no gene match: 5. This chain's CDR3 is CAISAQAGGETQYF. As DNA, the CDR3 is TGTGCCATCAGTGCACAGGCGGGGGGGGAGACCCAGTACTTC.

This chain joins TRBV25-1 and TRBJ2-5; TRBD1 matches 9 bases. The germline gives CDR1 MGHDK, CDR2 SYGVNS. This CDR3 comprises 16 residues. J gave up 3 bases and V 3 bases, and 8 bases lay outside the gene matches. CDR3 DNA: TGTGCCAGCAGTGACCAGGGACAGGGAGGAGAAGAGACCCAGTACTTC. Translation: CASSDQGQGGEETQYF.

This chain joins TRBV7-2 and TRBJ2-7; no definite D call. The CDR3 covers 16 residues. With 1 base removed from V and 0 bases from J, the gap between germline ends came to 13 bases. Germline CDR1 SGHTA, CDR2 FQGNSA. This chain's CDR3 is CASSLGALRVSYEQYF. The CDR3 DNA is TGTGCCAGCAGCTTAGGGGCCCTCCGCGTCTCCTACGAGCAGTACTTC.

The chain carries TRBV29-1 and TRBJ1-1; 9 bases are shared with TRBD1. Trimming removed 3 bases from V and 6 bases from J; junction bases left unmatched: 5. The V gene's germline CDR1 is SQVTM and CDR2 ANQGSEA. The CDR3 covers 13 residues. The CDR3 loop is CSVEPGQGAEAFF. Here the CDR3 DNA reads TGCAGCGTTGAGCCGGGACAGGGCGCTGAAGCTTTCTTT. The whole variable domain, remainder taken from reference TRBV29-1 and TRBJ1-1, is SAVISQKPSRDICQRGTSLTIQCQVDSQVTMMFWYRQQPGQSLTLIATANQGSEATYESGFVIDKFPISRPNLTFSTLTVSNMSPEDSSIYLCSVEPGQGAEAFFGQGTRLTVV.

The rearrangement uses TRBV6-2 or TRBV6-3 and TRBJ2-5; tentatively, D is TRBD1 or TRBD2 (6 bases each). Germline V CDR1 and CDR2: MNHEY, SVGEGT. Trimming took off 6 bases at V and 5 bases at J, with 19 bases between the two ends. CDR3 length equals 15 residues. Written as DNA, the CDR3 is TGTGCCAGCAGAACGTTATGGGGGGCCGTCGAGACCCAGTACTTC. It specifies CASRTLWGAVETQYF.

The genes are TRBV25-1 and TRBJ1-2; perhaps TRBD1 as D (6 bases). Germline loops: CDR1 MGHDK, CDR2 SYGVNS. The CDR3 sequence is 12 residues long. Trimming took 8 bases from V and 8 from J, leaving 15 bases between them. CDR3 in DNA: TGTGCCAGCTGGGGGGGGGCGTCAGGCTACACCTTC. The encoded protein is CASWGGASGYTF.

This clonotype has a handful of counts. The rearrangement uses TRBV4-1 and TRBJ2-7; 10 bases map to TRBD1. This CDR3 comprises 15 residues. CDR1 is MGHRA, CDR2 YSYEKL, per germline. The J segment lost 0 bases and the V segment lost 4 bases, leaving 3 bases of the junction unmatched. The chain's CDR3 is CASSRGTGVSYEQYF. CDR3 nucleotide sequence: TGCGCCAGCAGCCGGGGGACAGGGGTCTCCTACGAGCAGTACTTC.

A remark on this clonotype: One junction end disagrees with the germline gene, perhaps due to a read error. The chain carries TRBV29-1 and TRBJ2-1; D uncertain. Germline CDR1 and CDR2: SQVTM and ANQGSEA. The CDR3 contains 11 residues. The CDR3 nucleotides read TGCAGCGGTGAAGATCCCAATGAGCAGTTCTTC. Protein sequence: CSGEDPNEQFF.

The chain employs TRBV7-9 and TRBJ2-1; 10 nucleotides line up with TRBD2. J lost 5 bases, V lost 6 bases, and 1 base had no gene match. The germline V gene has CDR1 SEHNR and CDR2 FQNEAQ (reference sequence). There are 13 residues in the CDR3. This chain's CDR3 is CASRLAGNNEQFF. The CDR3 coding sequence is TGTGCCAGCAGACTAGCGGGGAACAATGAGCAGTTCTTC.

The chain links TRBV9 to TRBJ1-1, with unresolved D. V gave up 4 bases and J gave up 13 bases, with 23 bases separating them. The germline CDR1 and CDR2 sequences are SGDLS and YYNGEE. The CDR3 consists of 14 residues. The CDR3 DNA is TGTGCCAGCAGCCCCCAACCGGGAGTGGTGACGGTTTTCTTT. This sequence encodes CASSPQPGVVTVFF.

The J gene is TRBJ2-3, the V gene TRBV5-1; D gene uncertain. Between the trimmed V and J ends, which lost 1 base and 2 bases, there was a span of 8 bases. Germline CDR1 is SGHRS and CDR2 is YFSETQ. The CDR3 contains 14 residues. CDR3 coding DNA: TGCGCCAGCAGCTTGAGTGGCCCCACAGATACGCAGTATTTT. Encoded protein: CASSLSGPTDTQYF.